A selection of T cell receptor beta chains follows, all from one sample in a study of T cell changes during pregnancy in multiple sclerosis. Sequencing used immunoSEQ multiplex PCR; TCRdb keeps in-frame clones, though not all of them. The data contain some 110,000 clones, more than 85% of them singletons. This sample comprised peripheral blood, obtained in the third trimester of pregnancy. The receptors derive from a female donor with multiple sclerosis, enrolled in a pregnancy study. CDR3s include the opening cysteine and the closing phenylalanine or tryptophan. D genes are given only for firm matches. Clone size is not always given. Where it is, it says once, few, many or a class for expanded clones.

CDR3 protein: CASSFRQGQRYF
CDR3 DNA: TGTGCCAGCAGTTTTAGACAGGGGCAACGGTACTTC
clone size: -
V gene: TRBV28
J gene: TRBJ2-4
D gene: TRBD1

CDR3 protein: CSARAPGGYTF
CDR3 DNA: TGCAGTGCTAGAGCGCCAGGCGGCTACACCTTC
clone size: -
V gene: TRBV20-1
J gene: TRBJ1-2
D gene: -

CDR3 protein: CASSQVLSGSGSYNEQFF
CDR3 DNA: TGCGCCAGCAGCCAAGTTTTGTCCGGGAGCGGATCTTACAATGAGCAGTTCTTC
clone size: -
V gene: TRBV4-1
J gene: TRBJ2-1
D gene: -

CDR3 protein: CASSREGVKTGNTIYF
CDR3 DNA: TGTGCCAGTAGTCGGGAGGGGGTGAAGACTGGAAACACCATATATTTT
clone size: -
V gene: TRBV19
J gene: TRBJ1-3
D gene: -

CDR3 protein: CAISGGGSYNSPLHF
CDR3 DNA: TGTGCCATCAGTGGGGGGGGCTCCTATAATTCACCCCTCCACTTT
clone size: -
V gene: TRBV10-3
J gene: TRBJ1-6
D gene: -

CDR3 protein: CASSTTGSGDNQPQHF
CDR3 DNA: TGTGCCAGCAGTACGACAGGGAGTGGGGACAATCAGCCCCAGCATTTT
clone size: few
V gene: TRBV6-6
J gene: TRBJ1-5
D gene: TRBD1

CDR3 protein: CASRGGTFSHLGSEKLFF
CDR3 DNA: TGTGCCAGCAGGGGAGGGACATTCTCTCACCTCGGTAGTGAAAAACTGTTTTTT
clone size: -
V gene: TRBV27
J gene: TRBJ1-4
D gene: -

CDR3 protein: CASSVGTGQTEAFF
CDR3 DNA: TGTGCCAGCAGTGTCGGGACAGGGCAAACTGAAGCTTTCTTT
clone size: few
V gene: TRBV6-1
J gene: TRBJ1-1
D gene: TRBD1

CDR3 protein: CASSLRPGGLSGYTF
CDR3 DNA: TGTGCCAGCAGTTTAAGGCCGGGGGGTCTGAGTGGCTACACCTTC
clone size: -
V gene: TRBV28
J gene: TRBJ1-2
D gene: -

CDR3 protein: CASSFGGAYGYTF
CDR3 DNA: TGTGCCAGCAGTTTCGGGGGGGCCTATGGCTACACCTTC
clone size: -
V gene: TRBV27
J gene: TRBJ1-2
D gene: -

CDR3 protein: CAWISGTGEENTF
CDR3 DNA: TGTGCCTGGATATCCGGGACAGGGGAGGAAAACACCTTC
clone size: -
V gene: TRBV30
J gene: TRBJ1-2
D gene: TRBD1

CDR3 protein: CASPEGVEADTQYF
CDR3 DNA: TGTGCCAGCCCGGAGGGCGTCGAGGCAGATACGCAGTATTTT
clone size: -
V gene: TRBV5-3
J gene: TRBJ2-3
D gene: -

CDR3 protein: CASTPSPLNGYTF
CDR3 DNA: TGTGCCAGCACTCCGAGTCCCCTTAACGGCTACACCTTC
clone size: -
V gene: TRBV6-5
J gene: TRBJ1-2
D gene: -

CDR3 protein: CASSSRRQGIPHEQYF
CDR3 DNA: TGCGCCAGCAGCTCCCGCAGACAGGGGATCCCCCACGAGCAGTACTTC
clone size: -
V gene: TRBV5-1
J gene: TRBJ2-7
D gene: TRBD1

CDR3 protein: CASSITGTHTEAFF
CDR3 DNA: TGTGCCAGTAGTATCACAGGGACCCACACTGAAGCTTTCTTT
clone size: -
V gene: TRBV19
J gene: TRBJ1-1
D gene: -

CDR3 protein: CASKTSSGPQHF
CDR3 DNA: TGTGCCAGTAAGACCTCCTCGGGGCCCCAGCATTTT
clone size: -
V gene: TRBV19
J gene: TRBJ1-5
D gene: -

CDR3 protein: CASSLEGRANTGELFF
CDR3 DNA: TGTGCCAGCAGCTTGGAGGGCAGGGCGAACACCGGGGAGCTGTTTTTT
clone size: -
V gene: TRBV5-4
J gene: TRBJ2-2
D gene: -

CDR3 protein: CASSPPGTGSLETQYF
CDR3 DNA: TGTGCCAGCAGCCCCCCGGGAACAGGGTCCCTGGAGACCCAGTACTTC
clone size: -
V gene: TRBV11-2
J gene: TRBJ2-5
D gene: -

CDR3 protein: CASSIFLGDLNQPQHF
CDR3 DNA: TGTGCCAGTAGTATATTTTTGGGAGACCTTAATCAGCCCCAGCATTTT
clone size: -
V gene: TRBV19
J gene: TRBJ1-5
D gene: -

CDR3 protein: CASSGQGFDTGELFF
CDR3 DNA: TGTGCCAGCAGCGGACAGGGGTTTGACACCGGGGAGCTGTTTTTT
clone size: -
V gene: TRBV2
J gene: TRBJ2-2
D gene: TRBD1

CDR3 protein: CASSPRQREQYF
CDR3 DNA: TGTGCCAGTAGCCCTCGGCAGCGCGAGCAGTACTTC
clone size: -
V gene: TRBV19
J gene: TRBJ2-7
D gene: -

CDR3 protein: CASSFGQRNTEAFF
CDR3 DNA: TGTGCCAGCAGCTTCGGACAGAGGAACACTGAAGCTTTCTTT
clone size: -
V gene: TRBV5-4
J gene: TRBJ1-1
D gene: -

CDR3 protein: CASSLTSGSYNEQFF
CDR3 DNA: TGTGCCAGCAGTTTAACTAGCGGCTCCTACAATGAGCAGTTCTTC
clone size: -
V gene: TRBV28
J gene: TRBJ2-1
D gene: TRBD2

CDR3 protein: CASNMGQYSYEQYF
CDR3 DNA: TGTGCCAGCAACATGGGACAGTACTCCTACGAGCAGTACTTC
clone size: -
V gene: TRBV11-2
J gene: TRBJ2-7
D gene: TRBD1

CDR3 protein: CASSYSRGIGRNTIYF
CDR3 DNA: TGTGCCAGCAGTTACTCTAGAGGAATTGGTAGAAACACCATATATTTT
clone size: few
V gene: TRBV6-5
J gene: TRBJ1-3
D gene: -

CDR3 protein: CASSYLAGHQETQYF
CDR3 DNA: TGTGCCAGCAGTTACCTAGCGGGACACCAAGAGACCCAGTACTTC
clone size: -
V gene: TRBV6-5
J gene: TRBJ2-5
D gene: TRBD2

CDR3 protein: CAITRDFPDSPLHF
CDR3 DNA: TGTGCCATCACCAGGGACTTTCCGGATTCACCCCTCCACTTT
clone size: -
V gene: TRBV10-3
J gene: TRBJ1-6
D gene: -

CDR3 protein: CASRPDRGGYNEQFF
CDR3 DNA: TGTGCCAGTAGACCTGACAGGGGTGGCTACAATGAGCAGTTCTTC
clone size: -
V gene: TRBV19
J gene: TRBJ2-1
D gene: TRBD1

CDR3 protein: CASTGQAGSYTF
CDR3 DNA: TGTGCCAGCACCGGACAGGCCGGGAGCTACACCTTC
clone size: -
V gene: TRBV5-4
J gene: TRBJ1-2
D gene: TRBD1

CDR3 protein: CASSLDGSSYNEQFF
CDR3 DNA: TGTGCCAGCAGCTTAGACGGGAGTTCCTACAATGAGCAGTTCTTC
clone size: -
V gene: TRBV7-2
J gene: TRBJ2-1
D gene: -

CDR3 protein: CASSVLGQGETEAFF
CDR3 DNA: TGCGCCAGCAGCGTCCTTGGACAGGGAGAAACTGAAGCTTTCTTT
clone size: -
V gene: TRBV5-1
J gene: TRBJ1-1
D gene: TRBD1